This TCR beta chain was recorded in a study of early T cells in non-severe SARS-CoV-2 infection. Individual cDNA molecules carried attached unique molecular identifiers. TCRdb passed the 5' RACE reads through MiXCR, listing each CDR3 protein once. The profile shows around 30,000 distinct CDR3 sequences, around 6% of them singletons. V dropped 3 bases and J dropped 6; count of bases not matched to a gene: 4. CDR1 is LGHDT and CDR2 is YNNKEL in the germline V gene (reference sequence). The CDR3 consists of 14 residues. This clonotype showed up many times. Sequenced sample: whole blood. The TCR sequence derives from an adult who was a healthcare worker with PCR-confirmed SARS-CoV-2 infection or an uninfected control (not recorded which). The V gene is TRBV3-1, the J gene TRBJ2-3, with 9 bases identical to TRBD2. The CDR3 DNA reads TGTGCCAGCAGCCACCGGACTAGCGCCGATACGCAGTATTTT. As protein: CASSHRTSADTQYF.